The present entry profiles one T cell receptor beta chain with its context. Antigen specificity is unknown. This record comes from a study of T-cell memory formation after mild COVID-19. Study conclusions and caveats: Specificity for SARS-CoV-2 was not confirmed among the second-wave clones peaking on day 37. Contracting CD4+ clones sat mainly in CM and EM; CD8+ in EMRA.

Using its own MiXCR run on the 5' RACE reads, TCRdb lists one record per CDR3 protein. Seen here are 470,000 or so distinct CDR3 sequences, around a quarter observed once, and the top ten hold approximately 13%. Sequenced input: PBMCs or a T cell subset sorted from them (not recorded which). The sequence came from an adult woman who had mild COVID-19 (a few samples of this study predate the infection). Cell type and time point are not known.

CDR3 nucleotide sequence: TGCGCCAGCAGCTTGGACAATGACTGGGCACCCCTCCACTTT. This translates into CASSLDNDWAPLHF. The chain recombines TRBV5-1 with TRBJ1-6; D gene unclear. The CDR3 length is 14 residues. The V and J ends lost 0 bases and 11 bases respectively, with 12 bases between them. Germline CDR1 reads SGHRS; CDR2 reads YFSETQ.